Listed below are T cell receptor beta chains from one sample, sequenced in a study of blood T cell repertoires in COVID-19. Here immunoSEQ multiplex PCR was the method, and the copy in TCRdb shows in-frame clones only, minus some. This table holds tens of thousands of clones, roughly 90% found once. Sequenced sample: peripheral blood. The receptors here all came from a human donor in a cohort sampled during active COVID-19. The CDR3 runs from the conserved cysteine through the conserved F or W. A D gene is named only where the DNA matches it firmly. Some rows mark clone size as missing; the rest say once, few, many or name a class of expanded clone.

J gene	D gene	V gene	clone size	CDR3 DNA	CDR3 protein
TRBJ2-3	TRBD2	TRBV9	once	TGTGCCAGCAGCCCAGTGATTAGCGGGAAGTCAGATACGCAGTATTTT	CASSPVISGKSDTQYF
TRBJ2-1	TRBD1	TRBV7-6	.	TGTGCCAGCAGCTCCCTGACAGGGGCGAGCAATGAGCAGTTCTTC	CASSSLTGASNEQFF
TRBJ2-1	TRBD1	TRBV9	.	TGTGCCAGCTCTACAGGGGATCTATACAATGAGCAGTTCTTC	CASSTGDLYNEQFF
TRBJ2-1	.	TRBV6-2/TRBV6-3	.	TGTGCCAGCAGTTATAATACTCTGGAGGGGGCCGGGCAGTTCTTC	CASSYNTLEGAGQFF
TRBJ2-1	TRBD2	TRBV6-2/TRBV6-3	.	TGTGCCAGCAGTAGTGGGACTAGCGCAAGCTCCTACAATGAGCAGTTCTTC	CASSSGTSASSYNEQFF
TRBJ2-6	.	TRBV23-1	.	TGCGCCAGCAGCCTTACTAGTCCTAGCTCTGGGGCCAACGTCCTGACTTTC	CASSLTSPSSGANVLTF
TRBJ1-5	TRBD1	TRBV20-1	once	TGCAGTGCTAGTCCAGGGGGCCAATATAGCAATCAGCCCCAGCATTTT	CSASPGGQYSNQPQHF
TRBJ2-5	TRBD2	TRBV19	once	TGTGCCAGTAGACGCCGAGCGGGACTAGCGGGGGCTATCGAGACCCAGTACTTC	CASRRRAGLAGAIETQYF
TRBJ2-1	TRBD2	TRBV28	.	TGTGCCAGCAGCCTCTCCGCTAGCGGGAGCAAGAATGAGCAGTTCTTC	CASSLSASGSKNEQFF
TRBJ2-1	.	TRBV6-2/TRBV6-3	.	TGTGCCAGCAGCAACACAGCCAACGAGCAGTTCTTC	CASSNTANEQFF
TRBJ2-7	.	TRBV13	.	TGTGCCAGCAGCTTAGGCCGGGAAACCTCCTACGAGCAGTACTTC	CASSLGRETSYEQYF
TRBJ2-3	TRBD2	TRBV5-1	.	TGCGCCAGCAGCTTGGTTAGCGGGGGCCCCCAAACGCAGTATTTT	CASSLVSGGPQTQYF
TRBJ1-4	TRBD1	TRBV7-9	.	TGTGCCAGCAGCCCCACCGGGACAGATAGTGAAAAACTGTTTTTT	CASSPTGTDSEKLFF
TRBJ2-1	TRBD2	TRBV18	.	TGTGCCAGCTCACGAGCTAGCGGGGGGGCCTCCTACAATGAGCAGTTCTTC	CASSRASGGASYNEQFF
TRBJ1-2	.	TRBV5-1	.	TGCGCCAGCAGCTTGGCCGCCACTGGGCAGGGCTATGGCTACACCTTC	CASSLAATGQGYGYTF
TRBJ2-7	.	TRBV24-1	once	TGTGCCACCAGTGATTTGCCAGGGAACTACGAGCAGTACTTC	CATSDLPGNYEQYF
TRBJ2-7	.	TRBV5-1	.	TGCGCCAGCAGCCTAACACAGGGGGGGACCTACGAGCAGTACTTC	CASSLTQGGTYEQYF
TRBJ2-3	.	TRBV18	.	TGTGCCAGCTCACCAGCCCGGGGATCAGATACGCAGTATTTT	CASSPARGSDTQYF
TRBJ2-7	.	TRBV29-1	once	TGCAGCGTAGCCGACAGCTCCTACGAGCAGTACTTC	CSVADSSYEQYF
TRBJ1-2	.	TRBV19	.	TGTGCCAGTAGTATAATGGGGGCCGGCTATGGCTACACCTTC	CASSIMGAGYGYTF
TRBJ1-1	TRBD1	TRBV5-1	.	TGCGCCAGCAGCTGGGACAGGGGGGACACTGAAGCTTTCTTT	CASSWDRGDTEAFF